Presented here are 13 T cell receptor beta chains from one specimen sequenced in a study of control samples from healthy donors and cancer patients. TCRdb keeps only in-frame clones here, not all; method: immunoSEQ multiplex PCR. The sample includes 150,000 or so clones, about nine tenths of them seen just once. The sequencing input was blood. The receptors here all came from a woman between 45 and 65 years old in good health.

V and J are TRBV30 and TRBJ2-5; 7 bases line up with TRBD2. Germline CDR1 and CDR2: GTSNPN and SVGIG (reference sequence). V dropped 3 bases and J dropped 4; count of bases not matched to a gene: 8. This CDR3 has 14 amino acids. The CDR3 is CAWRRRDYLETQYF. CDR3 DNA sequence: TGTGCCTGGAGACGACGGGACTATTTAGAGACCCAGTACTTC. Using reference TRBV30 and TRBJ2-5 for the parts outside the CDR3, the full variable domain is SQTIHQWPATLVQPVGSPLSLECTVEGTSNPNLYWYRQAAGRGLQLLFYSVGIGQISSEVPQNLSASRPQDRQFILSSKKLLLSDSGFYLCAWRRRDYLETQYFGPGTRLLVL.

The count of this clone is one. J is TRBJ2-7 and V is TRBV15; D is perhaps TRBD2 (5 bases). Trimming pared 0 bases from V and 4 bases from J, leaving 10 bases between. The length of the CDR3 is 14 residues. CDR1 is LNHNV, CDR2 YYDKDF, per germline (reference sequence). The CDR3 here is CATSRDRGGYEQYF. The CDR3, as DNA: TGTGCCACCAGCAGAGATCGTGGAGGATACGAGCAGTACTTC.

The genes are TRBV9 and TRBJ2-1, with a weak D call TRBD2 (5 bases). V lost 0 bases and J 6 bases, leaving 7 bases between the germline ends. The CDR3 is 13 residues long. The V gene's germline CDR1 is SGDLS and CDR2 YYNGEE. Written as DNA, the CDR3 is TGTGCCAGCAGCGTAGTTGGGAGCAATGAGCAGTTCTTC. It codes for CASSVVGSNEQFF.

This rearrangement joins TRBV6-5 to TRBJ2-7; 8 bases agree with TRBD1. CDR3 length equals 14 residues. The ends lost 2 bases at V and 3 bases at J; junction bases unmatched: 3. Germline CDR1 and CDR2: MNHEY and SVGAGI. The CDR3 coding sequence is TGTGCCAGCAGTTACCCCGACAGGGGCTACGAGCAGTACTTC. This sequence encodes CASSYPDRGYEQYF.

The CDR3, as DNA: TGTGCCAGCAGAGCGTGGGACGAGCAGTACTTC. Amino acids: CASRAWDEQYF. The chain carries TRBV2 and TRBJ2-7; D ambiguous. This CDR3 comprises 11 residues. Trimming stripped 6 bases from V and 5 bases from J, with 8 bases between. Germline loops: CDR1 SNHLY, CDR2 FYNNEI.

V is TRBV3-1 (or the pseudogene TRBV3-2) and J is TRBJ1-6, with 7 bases aligning to TRBD1. The CDR3 sequence is 15 residues long. V dropped 2 bases and J dropped 5; count of bases not matched to a gene: 3. Germline CDR1 reads LGHDT; CDR2 reads YNNKEL (reference sequence). CDR3 loop: CASSQPGQNNSPLHF. The CDR3 region has the DNA TGTGCCAGCAGCCAACCGGGACAGAATAATTCACCCCTCCACTTT.

The rearrangement uses TRBV25-1 and TRBJ2-5; 11 nucleotides agree with TRBD1. The CDR3 is 16 residues long. The germline CDR1 and CDR2 sequences are MGHDK and SYGVNS. The V segment lost 5 bases and the J segment 4 bases; nucleotides outside the gene matches: 9. In nucleotides, the CDR3 is TGTGCCAGCAGTCTGTGGACAGGGGGCGTCGTAGAGACCCAGTACTTC. It is translated as CASSLWTGGVVETQYF.

The rearrangement links TRBV19 to TRBJ1-1; D is undetermined. Germline assignment: CDR1 LNHDA and CDR2 SQIVND (reference sequence). Trimming removed 3 bases from V and 1 base from J, with 9 bases in between. This CDR3 is built from 14 residues. The CDR3: CASSIGGANTEAFF. CDR3 in DNA: TGTGCCAGTAGTATTGGTGGAGCGAACACTGAAGCTTTCTTT.

This sequence joins TRBV10-2 and TRBJ1-6, with D tentatively TRBD1 (5 bases). V shed 0 bases and J shed 0 bases, with 15 bases lying between them. CDR1 and CDR2 (germline): WSHSY, SAAADI. This CDR3 is built from 19 residues. The CDR3 region has the DNA TGCGCCAGCAGTGAGTCGAATCCCAGGGCTAGCTCCTATAATTCACCCCTCCACTTT. Translation: CASSESNPRASSYNSPLHF.

This chain joins TRBV5-1 and TRBJ2-1; no definite D call. Trimming removed 4 bases at V and 8 bases at J, with 10 bases between. The germline CDR1 and CDR2 sequences are SGHRS and YFSETQ. The CDR3 length is 12 residues. The CDR3 DNA sequence: TGCGCCAGCAGCCTGCTTGACTATGAGCAGTTCTTC. Protein product: CASSLLDYEQFF.

This clone was found once. This chain joins TRBV28 and TRBJ1-1, with no clear D. Per germline, CDR1 MDHEN and CDR2 SYDVKM. Trimming pared 3 bases from V and 1 base from J, leaving 24 bases between. CDR3 length equals 19 residues. This chain's CDR3 is CASSFIRDQAHRGNTEAFF. In DNA form, the CDR3 reads TGTGCCAGCAGTTTTATCAGAGACCAGGCGCACCGAGGGAACACTGAAGCTTTCTTT.

This chain links TRBV12-3 or TRBV12-4 with TRBJ2-7; D is unclear. This CDR3 has 11 amino acids. The V end was cut by 7 bases, the J end by 0 bases, with 4 bases between. CDR3 nucleotide sequence: TGTGCCAGCATGGCCTCCTACGAGCAGTACTTC. It translates to CASMASYEQYF.

This chain links TRBV5-1 with TRBJ2-7; D might be TRBD1 (6 bases). This CDR3 is 14 amino acids long. CDR1 is SGHRS, CDR2 YFSETQ, per germline. V gave up 0 bases and J gave up 2 bases, with 9 bases separating them. This chain's CDR3 is CASSLGDTTYEQYF. CDR3 nucleotides: TGCGCCAGCAGCTTGGGGGACACAACCTACGAGCAGTACTTC.